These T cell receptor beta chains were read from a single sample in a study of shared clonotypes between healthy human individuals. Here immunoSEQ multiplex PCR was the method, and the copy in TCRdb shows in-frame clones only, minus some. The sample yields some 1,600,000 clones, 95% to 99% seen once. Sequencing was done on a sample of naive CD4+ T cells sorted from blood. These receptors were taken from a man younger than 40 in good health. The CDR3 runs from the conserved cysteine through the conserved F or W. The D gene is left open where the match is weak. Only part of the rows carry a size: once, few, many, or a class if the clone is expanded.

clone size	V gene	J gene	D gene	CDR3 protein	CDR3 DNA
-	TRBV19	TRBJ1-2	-	CASSTRTAIYGYTF	TGTGCCAGTAGTACCAGGACAGCTATCTATGGCTACACCTTC
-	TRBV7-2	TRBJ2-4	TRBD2	CASSKGLAESNIQYF	TGTGCCAGCAGCAAAGGACTAGCGGAATCTAACATTCAGTACTTC
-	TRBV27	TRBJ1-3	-	CASSPGNVGNTIYF	TGTGCCAGCAGTCCCGGGAATGTTGGAAACACCATATATTTT
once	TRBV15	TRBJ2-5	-	CATSRDLGETQYF	TGTGCCACCAGCAGAGATCTAGGAGAGACCCAGTACTTC
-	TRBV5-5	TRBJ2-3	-	CASSWRLRDTQYF	TGTGCCAGCAGCTGGCGTCTACGAGATACGCAGTATTTT
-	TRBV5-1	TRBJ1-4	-	CASSLVGTKWGELFF	TGCGCCAGCAGCTTGGTCGGGACAAAGTGGGGGGAACTGTTTTTT
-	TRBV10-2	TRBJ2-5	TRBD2	CAGRLAGRETQYF	TGCGCCGGACGACTAGCGGGACGGGAGACCCAGTACTTC
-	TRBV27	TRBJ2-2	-	CASSLTNTGELFF	TGTGCCAGCAGTCTAACGAACACCGGGGAGCTGTTTTTT
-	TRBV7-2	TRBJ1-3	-	CASSSGPGNTIYF	TGTGCCAGCAGCTCAGGTCCTGGAAACACCATATATTTT
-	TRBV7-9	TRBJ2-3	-	CASSFADTQYF	TGTGCCAGCAGCTTCGCAGATACGCAGTATTTT
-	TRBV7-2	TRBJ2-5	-	CASSDVREETQYF	TGTGCCAGCAGCGACGTTAGGGAAGAGACCCAGTACTTC
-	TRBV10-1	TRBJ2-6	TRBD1	CASRGNIGQGRFSGANVLTF	TGCGCCAGCAGAGGGAATATTGGACAGGGACGATTCTCTGGGGCCAACGTCCTGACTTTC
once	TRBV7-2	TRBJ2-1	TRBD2	CASSLGLAEYNEQFF	TGTGCCAGCAGCTTGGGACTAGCCGAATACAATGAGCAGTTCTTC
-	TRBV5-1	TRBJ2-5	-	CASSLIARPPNEETQYF	TGCGCCAGCAGCCTCATAGCGAGGCCCCCAAATGAAGAGACCCAGTACTTC
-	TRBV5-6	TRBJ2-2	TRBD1	CASSLGDRVTGELFF	TGTGCCAGCAGCTTGGGGGACAGGGTAACCGGGGAGCTGTTTTTT
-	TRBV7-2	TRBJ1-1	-	CASSLRLLRRAEAFF	TGTGCCAGCAGCTTACGTTTATTGAGACGTGCCGAAGCTTTCTTT
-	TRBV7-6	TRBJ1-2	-	CASSLGGDYGYTF	TGTGCCAGCAGCTTAGGGGGAGACTATGGCTACACCTTC
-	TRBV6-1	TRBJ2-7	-	CASSPVRAAYEQYF	TGTGCCAGCAGTCCAGTTAGGGCCGCCTACGAGCAGTACTTC
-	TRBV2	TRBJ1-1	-	CASSPEVNTEAFF	TGTGCCAGCAGTCCCGAAGTGAACACTGAAGCTTTCTTT
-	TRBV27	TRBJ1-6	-	CASSLSSHQSSYNSPLHF	TGTGCCAGCAGTTTATCGTCACACCAAAGCTCCTATAATTCACCCCTCCACTTT
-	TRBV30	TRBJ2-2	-	CAWGAFITGELFF	TGTGCCTGGGGCGCGTTCATAACCGGGGAGCTGTTTTTT
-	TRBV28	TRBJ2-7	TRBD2	CASSFTSGTYEQYF	TGTGCCAGCAGTTTCACTAGCGGGACCTACGAGCAGTACTTC
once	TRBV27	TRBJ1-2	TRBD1	CASSPTGGAGYGYTF	TGTGCCAGCAGTCCAACAGGGGGCGCGGGCTATGGCTACACCTTC
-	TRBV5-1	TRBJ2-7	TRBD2	CASSLGLGYEQYF	TGCGCCAGCAGCTTAGGACTAGGATACGAGCAGTACTTC
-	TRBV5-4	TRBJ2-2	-	CASSPRGDGELFF	TGTGCCAGCAGCCCCAGGGGAGACGGGGAGCTGTTTTTT
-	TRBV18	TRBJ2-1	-	CASSPRTNEQFF	TGTGCCAGCTCACCACGTACGAATGAGCAGTTCTTC
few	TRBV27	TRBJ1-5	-	CASSFWGQPQHF	TGTGCCAGCAGTTTCTGGGGCCAGCCCCAGCATTTT
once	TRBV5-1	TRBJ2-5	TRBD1	CASSYSRDREDLLQETQYF	TGCGCCAGCAGCTATTCCCGGGACAGGGAGGATCTTTTACAAGAGACCCAGTACTTC
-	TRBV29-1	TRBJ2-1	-	CSVGGSRRNEQFF	TGCAGCGTTGGCGGGTCCCGACGGAATGAGCAGTTCTTC
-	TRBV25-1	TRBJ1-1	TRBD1	CASSNRGNTEAFF	TGTGCCAGCAGCAACAGGGGGAACACTGAAGCTTTCTTT
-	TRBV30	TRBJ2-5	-	CAWSTTGETQYF	TGTGCCTGGAGTACTACTGGAGAGACCCAGTACTTC
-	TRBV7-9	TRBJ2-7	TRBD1	CASTPGQIDEQYF	TGTGCCAGCACTCCGGGACAGATTGACGAGCAGTACTTC
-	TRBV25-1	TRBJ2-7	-	CASSRGSDYEQYF	TGTGCCAGCAGTAGGGGCTCGGATTACGAGCAGTACTTC
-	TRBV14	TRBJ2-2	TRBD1	CASRQTGIPGELFF	TGTGCCAGCAGGCAGACAGGGATCCCCGGGGAGCTGTTTTTT
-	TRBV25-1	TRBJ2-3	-	CASSVGAIDTQYF	TGTGCCAGCAGTGTCGGCGCGATAGATACGCAGTATTTT
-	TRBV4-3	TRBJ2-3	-	CASSQDIVRPADTQYF	TGCGCCAGCAGCCAAGATATAGTACGCCCGGCCGATACGCAGTATTTT
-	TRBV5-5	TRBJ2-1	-	CASSWGNEQFF	TGTGCCAGCAGCTGGGGAAATGAGCAGTTCTTC
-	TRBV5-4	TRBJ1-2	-	CASSLGGVHNYGYTF	TGTGCCAGCAGCTTGGGGGGTGTCCACAACTATGGCTACACCTTC
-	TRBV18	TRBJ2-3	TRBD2	CASSPGLARSDTQYF	TGTGCCAGCTCACCCGGACTAGCCCGATCAGATACGCAGTATTTT
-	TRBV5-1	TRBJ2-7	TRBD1	CASSPTGSFGEQYF	TGCGCCAGCAGCCCGACAGGGTCTTTCGGCGAGCAGTACTTC
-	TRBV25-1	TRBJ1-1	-	CATKTLGANTEAFF	TGTGCCACCAAAACTCTCGGGGCCAACACTGAAGCTTTCTTT
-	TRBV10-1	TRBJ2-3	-	CASSGTTDTQYF	TGCGCCAGCAGCGGGACCACAGATACGCAGTATTTT
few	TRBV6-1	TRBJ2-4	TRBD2	CASSEQLAGGSYIQYF	TGTGCCAGCAGTGAACAACTAGCGGGAGGTTCGTACATTCAGTACTTC
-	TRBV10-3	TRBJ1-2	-	CATTSLTVYGYTF	TGTGCCACCACAAGCTTGACAGTCTATGGCTACACCTTC
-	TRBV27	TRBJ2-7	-	CASSPHGSVETYEWQYF	TGTGCCAGCAGTCCGCACGGGAGCGTCGAGACCTACGAGTGGCAGTACTTC